Sequencing of this TCR beta chain was carried out in a study of T cells expressing NK-cell markers. Germline V gives CDR1 SGHAT, CDR2 FQNNGV. This CDR3 is 14 amino acids long. Making the TCR beta cDNA relied on 5'RACE template switching with UMIs. Reanalyzing the 5' RACE reads, TCRdb keeps one entry per CDR3 protein, without DNA. The table gives 500,000 or so distinct CDR3 sequences; the top ten clones make up less than 4.5% of it. V gene TRBV11-2 combines with J gene TRBJ1-6; with no DNA, the TCRdb D assignment of TRBD1 cannot be verified. This sequence was found in a man between 18 and 35 years old in good health. Sequencing used blood T cells: a sorted CD56 or NKG2C T cell subset, CD4+ or CD8+ T cells, or bulk PBMC T cells (not recorded which). The CDR3 protein is CASKRAGVNSPLHF. Combining the CDR3 with reference TRBV11-2 and TRBJ1-6 gives the whole variable domain EAGVAQSPRYKIIEKRQSVAFWCNPISGHATLYWYQQILGQGPKLLIQFQNNGVVDDSQLPKDRFSAERLKGVDSTLKIQPAKLEDSAVYLCASKRAGVNSPLHFGNGTRLTVT.